This T cell receptor (beta chain) was sequenced in a study of vaccination effects on CD4 cells after COVID-19. Sequencing was preceded by expansion of antigen-specific CD4+ T cells with viral peptide pools in the ViraFEST assay. Following an approximately 9-day culture, CD4+ T cells were purified. Participants were given two doses of BNT162b2 or mRNA-1273 vaccine. As to this clone: Its antigen is unknown.

Produced via immunoSEQ multiplex PCR; TCRdb's table is partial and in-frame only. The sample shows about 30,000 clones, roughly 71% of them seen only once. The CDR3 runs to 14 residues. Trimming left V 7 bases short and J 3 bases short, with 18 bases between. The germline gives CDR1 SQVTM, CDR2 ANQGSEA. The source material was CD4+ T cells from PBMCs cultured with HCoV-OC43 spike peptides, sampled after COVID-19 vaccination. Subset meaning: HCoV-OC43 spike overlapping peptide pool stimulation. The gene calls are TRBV29-1 and TRBJ1-2; a weak D match, TRBD1 (5 bases). The source is a human donor who received a COVID-19 vaccine. The CDR3 DNA sequence: TGCAGCGCCGGGGGAGGGGCGCGAGACTATGGCTACACCTTC. Translating it yields CSAGGGARDYGYTF.